This T cell receptor beta chain was identified in a study of blood T cell repertoires in COVID-19. Study background: The study drew acute and convalescent COVID-19 samples from the United States, Italy and Spain. T cells, B-cell-depleted T cells, or PBMCs supplied cDNA or gDNA.

The germline V and J ends were trimmed by 1 base and 8 bases, with 8 bases remaining between them. Germline CDR1 LGHNA, CDR2 YNFKEQ. The CDR3 totals 12 residues. TCRdb's table, derived via immunoSEQ multiplex PCR, lists solely in-frame clones and lacks some. The data show about 670,000 clones, about 90% seen once. The sample taken for sequencing was peripheral blood. The source is a woman aged 18-29 years with acute or convalescent COVID-19. The chain is built from TRBV4-2 and TRBJ1-1; D uncertain. In DNA, the CDR3 is TGTGCCAGCAGCCAAGTCGGAGGGGAAGCTTTCTTT. It specifies CASSQVGGEAFF.